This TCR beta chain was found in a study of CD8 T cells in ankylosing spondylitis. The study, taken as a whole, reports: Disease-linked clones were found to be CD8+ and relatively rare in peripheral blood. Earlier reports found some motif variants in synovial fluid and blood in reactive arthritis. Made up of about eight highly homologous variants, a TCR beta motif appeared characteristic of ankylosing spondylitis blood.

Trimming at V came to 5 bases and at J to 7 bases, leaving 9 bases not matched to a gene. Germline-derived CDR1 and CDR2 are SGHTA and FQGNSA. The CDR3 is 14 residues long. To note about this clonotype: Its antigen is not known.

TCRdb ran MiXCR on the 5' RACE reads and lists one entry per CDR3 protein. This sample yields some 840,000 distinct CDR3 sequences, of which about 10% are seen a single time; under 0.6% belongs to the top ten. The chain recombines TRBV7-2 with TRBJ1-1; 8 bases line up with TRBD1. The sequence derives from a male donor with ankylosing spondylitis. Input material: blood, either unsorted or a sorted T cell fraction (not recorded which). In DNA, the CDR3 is TGTGCCAGCAGCCTACAGGGGGTAGGAGATGAAGCTTTCTTT. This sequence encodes CASSLQGVGDEAFF.